This T cell receptor (beta chain) was profiled in a study of blood T cell repertoires in COVID-19. Across the whole study: From T cells, B-cell-depleted T cells, or PBMCs came the material, which was cDNA or gDNA.

V was cut by 3 bases and J by 0 bases, with 10 bases left in between. Per germline, CDR1 MNHNS and CDR2 SASEGT. The CDR3 has 15 amino acids. Original analysis: How many nucleated cells were present was estimated from reference gene primer amplification. Data came from immunoSEQ multiplex PCR; TCRdb stores just in-frame clones and leaves some out. Clone size and the V and J calls come from that table; the DNA yielded D and trimming. This table holds about 310,000 clones, approximately 89% found once. The V and J genes are TRBV6-1 and TRBJ2-3; a possible D gene is TRBD2 (7 bases). The clonotype originates from a woman aged 45-60 years who had recovered from COVID-19. Sequences were obtained from peripheral blood. The CDR3 is CASSDAGASTDTQYF. In DNA, the CDR3 is TGTGCCAGCAGTGATGCGGGGGCGAGCACAGATACGCAGTATTTT.